Following are 3 T cell receptor beta chains from one sample sequenced in a study of T-cell reconstitution after alpha-beta-depleted transplantation in children. Preparation of the TCRbeta library was carried out with unique molecular identifiers. TCRdb called the PCR reads again in MiXCR, with one record for every CDR3 protein. The data contain 350,000 to 450,000 distinct CDR3 sequences, 20% of them singletons. The starting material was PBMCs from the stem cell graft donor, obtained from the stem cell graft. Receptors were obtained from a human donor who donated a stem cell graft to a child with acute myeloid leukemia.

V gene TRBV12-3 or TRBV12-4 combines with J gene TRBJ2-7, with 8 bases aligning to TRBD2. The CDR3 has 15 amino acids. V shed 3 bases and J 6 bases; nucleotides not matched to a gene: 10. The CDR3 region has the DNA TGTGCCAGCAGTTTCTACTCGGGAGGGCCACGCGAGCAGTACTTC. Translating it yields CASSFYSGGPREQYF.

This clonotype was picked up one time. The J gene is TRBJ2-2, the V gene TRBV20-1; 10 bases line up with TRBD2. With 6 bases clipped from V and 4 bases from J, the junction kept 11 bases outside the gene matches. The length of the CDR3 is 16 residues. From germline, CDR1 is DFQATT and CDR2 SNEGSKA (reference sequence). This CDR3 reads CSAGGGLAGATGELFF. The CDR3, as DNA: TGCAGTGCGGGGGGTGGGCTAGCGGGAGCCACCGGGGAGCTGTTTTTT.

This clonotype turned up a few times. V usage is TRBV3-1 and J usage is TRBJ1-2; D uncertain. Germline assignment: CDR1 LGHDT and CDR2 YNNKEL (reference sequence). V was shortened by 1 base and J by 4 bases, with 10 bases between the two germline ends. The CDR3 length is 14 residues. The CDR3: CASSQVRGGYGYTF. The CDR3 DNA follows: TGTGCCAGCAGCCAAGTTCGGGGAGGCTATGGCTACACCTTC.